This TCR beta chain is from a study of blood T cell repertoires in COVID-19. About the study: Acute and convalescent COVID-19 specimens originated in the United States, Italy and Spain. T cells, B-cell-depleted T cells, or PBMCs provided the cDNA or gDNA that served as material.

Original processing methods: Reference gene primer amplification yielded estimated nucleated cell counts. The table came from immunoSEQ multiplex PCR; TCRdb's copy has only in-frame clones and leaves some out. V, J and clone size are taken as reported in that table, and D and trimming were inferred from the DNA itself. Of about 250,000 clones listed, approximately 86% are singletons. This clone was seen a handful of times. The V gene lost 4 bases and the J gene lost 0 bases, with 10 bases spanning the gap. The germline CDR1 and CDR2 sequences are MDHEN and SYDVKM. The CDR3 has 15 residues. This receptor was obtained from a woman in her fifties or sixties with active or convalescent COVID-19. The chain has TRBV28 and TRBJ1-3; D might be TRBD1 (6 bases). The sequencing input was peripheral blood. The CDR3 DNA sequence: TGTGCCAGCAGTTACCGGACAGTCTCTGGAAACACCATATATTTT. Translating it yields CASSYRTVSGNTIYF.